Listed here are 10 T cell receptor beta chains from one sample, sequenced in a study of memory CD4+ T cells and cytomegalovirus serostatus. Only in-frame clones appear in the TCRdb table, and some are missing; sequencing was by immunoSEQ multiplex PCR. The sample records about 82,000 clones, around 80% being singletons. The sort gate was single viable CD3+CD4+CD8-CD45RO+ cells for memory CD4+ T cells. Sequencing used memory CD4+ T cells from blood. These receptors originate from an adult in good health and CMV-seronegative.

V and J are TRBV14 and TRBJ1-3; 10 bases align to TRBD1. CDR1 and CDR2 from the germline V gene are SGHDN and FVKESK. The CDR3 runs to 17 residues. V lost 2 bases and J lost 6; bases outside the gene matches: 10. CDR3 bases: TGTGCCAGCAGCCAACTCGCCTGGGACAGGGGTGAAAACACCATATATTTT. Translation: CASSQLAWDRGENTIYF.

This chain connects TRBV7-2 to TRBJ1-1, with D unclear. CDR1 is SGHTA, CDR2 FQGNSA, per germline. This CDR3 has 13 residues. V was trimmed by 6 bases and J by 4 bases, leaving 12 bases between them. Written as DNA, the CDR3 is TGTGCCAGCAGAACGCAGTGGGGCACTGAAGCTTTCTTT. It codes for CASRTQWGTEAFF.

This chain joins TRBV9 and TRBJ1-2; 10 bases align to TRBD1. Germline V gene data show CDR1 as SGDLS and CDR2 as YYNGEE. V dropped 3 bases and J dropped 8; count of bases not matched to a gene: 4. The CDR3 is 13 residues long. The CDR3 DNA reads as TGTGCCAGCAGCGGGGGGACAGGGGAAGGCTACACCTTC. Translating it yields CASSGGTGEGYTF.

V gene TRBV2 combines with J gene TRBJ1-5, with D maybe TRBD1 (5 bases). Trimming removed 3 bases at V and 0 bases at J, with 12 bases between. Germline lookup yields CDR1 SNHLY and CDR2 FYNNEI. The CDR3 sequence is 16 residues long. CDR3 nucleotide sequence: TGTGCCAGCAGTGATGACAGCCACCTTAGCAATCAGCCCCAGCATTTT. This sequence encodes CASSDDSHLSNQPQHF.

The chain combines TRBV11-2 with TRBJ1-5; D unresolved. Trimming took 4 bases from V and 6 from J, leaving 25 bases between them. Germline V gene lookup returns CDR1 SGHAT and CDR2 FQNNGV. The CDR3 spans 18 residues. The CDR3 loop is CASSSLKVRKGIGQPQHF. Here the CDR3 DNA reads TGTGCCAGCAGCTCCCTAAAAGTTCGGAAAGGGATCGGTCAGCCCCAGCATTTT.

The gene calls are TRBV30 and TRBJ2-7, with D unclear. From germline, CDR1 is GTSNPN and CDR2 SVGIG (reference sequence). V shed 2 bases and J shed 6 bases, with 14 bases lying between them. The CDR3 spans 13 residues. The CDR3 DNA reads TGTGCCTGGAGTTTGGGGTCCCTGGGCGAGCAGTACTTC. Protein product: CAWSLGSLGEQYF.

The genes are TRBV21-1 and TRBJ1-1. TRBV21-1 is listed as a pseudogene. The CDR3 consists of 15 residues. CDR3 loop: CASNISYTIHTEAFF. The CDR3 bases are TGTGCCAGCAACATTAGCTACACAATTCACACTGAAGCTTTCTTT.

This clone was seen just once. The gene calls are TRBV2 and TRBJ1-1, with 8 bases fitting TRBD1. V gave up 1 base and J gave up 7 bases; unmatched junction bases: 5. The CDR3 contains 14 residues. Germline V lookup: CDR1 SNHLY, CDR2 FYNNEI. The CDR3 loop reads CASSEGDRGNEAFF. In nucleotides, the CDR3 is TGTGCCAGCAGTGAAGGAGACAGGGGTAATGAAGCTTTCTTT.

The V call is TRBV6-6, the J call TRBJ2-1; 8 nucleotides align to TRBD2. The trim removed 4 bases at V and 5 bases at J, leaving 7 bases unmatched. The CDR3 covers 15 residues. Germline V lookup: CDR1 MNHNY, CDR2 SVGAGI (reference sequence). The CDR3 DNA is TGTGCCAGCAGTTTCTCAGCGGGGGAGAACAATGAGCAGTTCTTC. Protein sequence: CASSFSAGENNEQFF.

This chain links TRBV4-2 with TRBJ2-2, with D tentatively TRBD2 (6 bases). Germline V CDR1 and CDR2: LGHNA, YNFKEQ. The V end was cut by 4 bases, the J end by 7 bases, with 16 bases between. The CDR3 runs 15 residues. The CDR3 bases are TGTGCCAGCAGCCGTCCGGGACTTCTAATCGGGGAGCTGTTTTTT. This sequence encodes CASSRPGLLIGELFF.